The entry below gives a single T cell receptor (beta chain) sequence along with its context. The sample comes from a study of PD-L1 blockade in urothelial cancer. For the study at large: Patients previously received 0 to 3 chemotherapy regimens.

Time point described: peripheral blood 6 weeks after treatment start. Libraries were prepared by immunoSEQ multiplex PCR; TCRdb keeps only in-frame clonotypes and omits some of them. This sample has 41,000 or so clones, with roughly 84% found just once. The CDR3 sequence is 15 residues long. The germline CDR1 and CDR2 sequences are SGHKS and YYEKEE (reference sequence). V trimming: 2 bases; J trimming: 2 bases; junction bases outside the gene matches: 7. The gene calls are TRBV5-5 and TRBJ2-7; 7 nucleotides line up with TRBD1. The sequenced sample was PBMCs, obtained around atezolizumab (anti-PD-L1) treatment. The receptor's source is a man in his 70s with urothelial cancer. The CDR3, as DNA: TGTGCCAGCAGCTTCTCCGGGACAGAAGCCTACGAGCAGTACTTC. It yields the protein CASSFSGTEAYEQYF.